These 12 T cell receptor beta chains originate from one sample sequenced in a study of cytomegalovirus exposure and HLA in healthy donors. Use of 60 Vbeta and 13 Jbeta primers characterized the PCR. Assay: immunoSEQ multiplex PCR; the TCRdb copy retains only in-frame clones and omits some. This sample has approximately 160,000 clones, with 75% to 90% found just once. Sequenced material: PBMCs. The receptor set was obtained from a human donor in good health.

The chain has TRBV7-3 and TRBJ1-4, with unresolved D. With 5 bases removed from V and 7 bases from J, the gap between germline ends came to 8 bases. The CDR3 is 12 amino acids. CDR1 and CDR2 from the germline V gene are SGHTA and FQGTGA. The CDR3 DNA follows: TGTGCCAGCAGCCTTACGGGTGAAAAACTGTTTTTT. Amino acid sequence: CASSLTGEKLFF.

This chain connects TRBV7-8 to TRBJ2-7, with 9 bases identical to TRBD1. CDR1 and CDR2 (germline): SGHVS, FQNEAQ. V was pared by 5 bases and J by 6 bases, with 8 bases of the junction left unmatched. CDR3 length: 14 residues. The CDR3 loop reads CASSHTTGGGEQYF. CDR3 nucleotide sequence: TGTGCCAGCAGCCACACAACAGGGGGCGGCGAGCAGTACTTC.

The chain couples TRBV1 to TRBJ1-6. TRBV1 is designated a pseudogene. The CDR3 length is 19 residues. The CDR3 loop is CTSSQGPGGGRAYNSPLHF. The CDR3 nucleotides read TGCACCAGCAGCCAGGGACCTGGGGGGGGGCGCGCCTATAATTCACCCCTCCACTTT.

The chain combines TRBV15 with TRBJ2-1, with 9 bases matching TRBD2. The germline V gene encodes CDR1 LNHNV and CDR2 YYDKDF (reference sequence). This CDR3 is built from 21 residues. V lost 4 bases, J lost 5 bases, and 24 bases stayed unmatched. This CDR3 is CATSIGLWGLAPPQYDNEQFF. CDR3 nucleotides: TGTGCCACCAGCATAGGACTTTGGGGACTAGCCCCTCCCCAGTACGACAATGAGCAGTTCTTC.

V and J are TRBV25-1 and TRBJ2-7; TRBD1 matches at 10 bases. The CDR3 consists of 13 residues. The germline V gene has CDR1 MGHDK and CDR2 SYGVNS. V lost 4 bases and J lost 11; bases outside the gene matches: 8. CDR3 DNA: TGTGCCAGCAGTGGGGGACAGGGGCCCTCGGAGTACTTC. The encoded protein is CASSGGQGPSEYF.

A few counts support this clone. The chain links TRBV27 to TRBJ1-5; D remains unclear. There are 15 residues in the CDR3. CDR1 is MNHEY and CDR2 is SMNVEV in the germline V gene (reference sequence). V was shortened by 6 bases and J by 0 bases, with 12 bases between the two germline ends. DNA for the CDR3: TGTGCCAGCAGGGCGGAGCTATATAGCAATCAGCCCCAGCATTTT. Residues: CASRAELYSNQPQHF.

The chain joins TRBV25-1 to TRBJ1-6; perhaps TRBD1 as D (5 bases). Germline V gene lookup returns CDR1 MGHDK and CDR2 SYGVNS. V lost 5 bases, J lost 3 bases, and 14 bases lay in between. This CDR3 comprises 16 residues. The CDR3 is CASSLGRGNYNSPLHF. CDR3 in DNA: TGTGCCAGCAGTTTAGGGCGGGGGAACTATAATTCACCCCTCCACTTT. The full variable domain, completed using reference TRBV25-1 and TRBJ1-6, is EADIYQTPRYLVIGTGKKITLECSQTMGHDKMYWYQQDPGMELHLIHYSYGVNSTEKGDLSSESTVSRIRTEHFPLTLESARPSHTSQYLCASSLGRGNYNSPLHFGNGTRLTVT.

This sequence joins TRBV5-1 and TRBJ1-1; 9 bases are a match to TRBD1. CDR3 size: 15 residues. V shed 4 bases, J shed 5 bases, and the junction held 9 bases outside the gene matches. Looked up from germline, CDR1 is SGHRS and CDR2 is YFSETQ. Here the CDR3 reads CASSAVGQGVTEAFF. The CDR3 coding sequence is TGCGCCAGCAGCGCCGTGGGACAGGGAGTTACTGAAGCTTTCTTT.

V gene TRBV27 combines with J gene TRBJ2-1, with 7 bases matching TRBD2. CDR3 length: 16 amino acids. V lost 5 bases, J lost 4 bases, and 11 bases stayed unmatched. The germline CDR1 and CDR2 sequences are MNHEY and SMNVEV (reference sequence). The CDR3 coding sequence is TGTGCCAGCAGTCCGCTCCTTGGGGGGGGTTACAATGAGCAGTTCTTC. Encoded protein: CASSPLLGGGYNEQFF.

The chain is built from TRBV4-3 and TRBJ2-3; unclear D gene. V gave up 0 bases and J gave up 4 bases, with 14 bases separating them. The CDR3 is made up of 16 amino acids. The germline CDR1 and CDR2 sequences are LGHNA and YSLEER. In nucleotides, the CDR3 is TGCGCCAGCAGCCAAGATTGGATCGCTAGAGCAGATACGCAGTATTTT. Its translation is CASSQDWIARADTQYF.

The genes are TRBV7-2 and TRBJ2-3; D not resolved. In germline, CDR1 is SGHTA, CDR2 FQGNSA. There are 15 residues in the CDR3. V was pared by 3 bases and J by 2 bases, with 12 bases between. In nucleotides, the CDR3 is TGTGCCAGCAGCTTTAGTTACCTCTTCACAGATACGCAGTATTTT. Its protein is CASSFSYLFTDTQYF. Complete variable domain (other parts from reference TRBV7-2 and TRBJ2-3): GAGVSQSPSNKVTEKGKDVELRCDPISGHTALYWYRQSLGQGLEFLIYFQGNSAPDKSGLPSDRFSAERTGGSVSTLTIQRTQQEDSAVYLCASSFSYLFTDTQYFGPGTRLTVL.

The J gene is TRBJ2-3, the V gene TRBV21-1; TRBD1, the D gene given by the table, was not confirmed from the DNA. TRBV21-1 is termed a pseudogene. The CDR3 extends over 17 amino acids. CDR3 nucleotide sequence: TGTGCCAGCAGCAAAGAGGCAGGGGGCTTATCGTCAGATACGCAGTATTTT. This codes for CASSKEAGGLSSDTQYF.